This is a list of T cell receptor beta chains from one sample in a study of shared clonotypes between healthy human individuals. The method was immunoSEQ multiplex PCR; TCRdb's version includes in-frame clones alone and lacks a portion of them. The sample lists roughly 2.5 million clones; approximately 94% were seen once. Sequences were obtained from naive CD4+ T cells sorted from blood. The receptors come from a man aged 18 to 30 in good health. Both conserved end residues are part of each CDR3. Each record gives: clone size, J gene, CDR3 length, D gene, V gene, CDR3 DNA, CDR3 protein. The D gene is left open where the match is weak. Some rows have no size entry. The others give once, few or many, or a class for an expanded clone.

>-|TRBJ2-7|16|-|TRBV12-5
TGTGCTAGTGGTTTGGGACTAACAGAAATTCCCTACGAGCAGTACTTC
CASGLGLTEIPYEQYF
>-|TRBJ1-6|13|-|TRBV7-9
TGTGCCAGCAGCGTGGACGTGGGTTCACCCCTCCACTTT
CASSVDVGSPLHF
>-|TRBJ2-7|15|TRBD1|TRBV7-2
TGTGCCAGCAGCCAAGATACCGGGACAGGGAGAGAGCAGTACTTC
CASSQDTGTGREQYF
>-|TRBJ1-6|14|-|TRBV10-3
TGTGCCATCAGTGAATCCACTTCTCGTTCACCCCTCCACTTT
CAISESTSRSPLHF
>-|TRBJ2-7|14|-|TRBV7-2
TGTGCCAGCAGCTTCGACAGGAGCTCCTACGAGCAGTACTTC
CASSFDRSSYEQYF
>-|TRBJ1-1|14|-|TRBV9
TGTGCCAGCAGCCCGGGGGGGCTGAACACTGAAGCTTTCTTT
CASSPGGLNTEAFF
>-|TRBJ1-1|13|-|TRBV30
TGTGCCTGGAGTGTTTCCGGGCGGACTGAAGCTTTCTTT
CAWSVSGRTEAFF
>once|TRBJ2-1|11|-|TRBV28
TGTGCCAGCAGTCCCAGGGGTGAGCAGTTCTTC
CASSPRGEQFF
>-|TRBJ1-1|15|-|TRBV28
TGTGCCAGCAGCCCCCCGACCCTTTTGAACACTGAAGCTTTCTTT
CASSPPTLLNTEAFF
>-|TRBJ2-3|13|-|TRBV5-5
TGTGCCAGCAGCCTTCCTAGCACAGATACGCAGTATTTT
CASSLPSTDTQYF
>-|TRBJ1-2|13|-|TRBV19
TGTGCCAGTTCGCCTGTGGGGGACTATGGCTACACCTTC
CASSPVGDYGYTF
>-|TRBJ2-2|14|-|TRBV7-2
TGTGCCAGCAGCCCCTTTGGGAACACCGGGGAGCTGTTTTTT
CASSPFGNTGELFF
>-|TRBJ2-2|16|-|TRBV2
TGTGCCAGCAGTGAGTTTGGGGGGGCTGGCACCGGGGAGCTGTTTTTT
CASSEFGGAGTGELFF
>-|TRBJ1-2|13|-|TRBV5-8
TGTGCCAGCAGCTTGGTCCGCAGCCGTACGTCCACCTTC
CASSLVRSRTSTF
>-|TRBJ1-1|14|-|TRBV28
TGTGCCACCCTAGGGGGGGTTAAGAACACTGAAGCTTTCTTT
CATLGGVKNTEAFF
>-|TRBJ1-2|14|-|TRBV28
TGTGCCAGCAGCCACTCGCAGGGAAACTATGGCTACACCTTC
CASSHSQGNYGYTF
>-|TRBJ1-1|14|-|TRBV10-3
TGTGCCATCAGTGAGTCCGTTGCGAACACTGAAGCTTTCTTT
CAISESVANTEAFF
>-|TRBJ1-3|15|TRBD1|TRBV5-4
TGTGCCAGCAGTTCCGGGACAGTCCGTGGAAACACCATATATTTT
CASSSGTVRGNTIYF
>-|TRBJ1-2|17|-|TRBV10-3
TGTGCCATCAGTGAGTCGGGCCCGGGGACTTTTGGCTATGGCTACACCTTC
CAISESGPGTFGYGYTF
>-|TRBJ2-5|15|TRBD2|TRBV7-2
TGTGCCAGCAGCTCACAGCGGGGGGGAGTGGAGACCCAGTACTTC
CASSSQRGGVETQYF
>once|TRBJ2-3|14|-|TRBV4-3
TGCGCCAGCAGCCAATGGTTAGGGGAGGATACGCAGTATTTT
CASSQWLGEDTQYF
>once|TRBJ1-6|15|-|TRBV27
TGTGCCAGCAGTCCAGATAGGTCCTATAATTCACCCCTCCACTTT
CASSPDRSYNSPLHF
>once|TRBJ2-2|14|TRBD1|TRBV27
TGTGCCAGCAGAGCACAGGGGCGCACCGGGGAGCTGTTTTTT
CASRAQGRTGELFF
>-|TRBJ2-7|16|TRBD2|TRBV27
TGTGCCAGCAGTTGGAATCTAGCGGTGAGCTCCTACGAGCAGTACTTC
CASSWNLAVSSYEQYF
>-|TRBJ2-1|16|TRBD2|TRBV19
TGTGCCAGTAGTATTACCGGACTAGCGTACTACAATGAGCAGTTCTTC
CASSITGLAYYNEQFF
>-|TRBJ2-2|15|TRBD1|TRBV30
TGTGCCTGGAGTCCCTGGGACAGGGCCACCGGGGAGCTGTTTTTT
CAWSPWDRATGELFF
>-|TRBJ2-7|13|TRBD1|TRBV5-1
TGCGCCAGCAGAGGGACAGAGGGGTACGAGCAGTACTTC
CASRGTEGYEQYF
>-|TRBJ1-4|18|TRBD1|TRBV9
TGTGCCAGCAGCGCTCAACACCCCAGACAGGGCGTTTATGAAAAACTGTTTTTT
CASSAQHPRQGVYEKLFF
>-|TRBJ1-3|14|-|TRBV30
TGTGCCTGGAGTGTTTTGAGATCTGGAAACACCATATATTTT
CAWSVLRSGNTIYF
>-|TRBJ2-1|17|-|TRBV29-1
TGCAGCGTTGAAGAAGGCAGGGGCCAGAGCTCCTACAATGAGCAGTTCTTC
CSVEEGRGQSSYNEQFF
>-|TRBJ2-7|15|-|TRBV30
TGTGCCTGGAGTGCGTTTACACGGTCGGCTTACGAGCAGTACTTC
CAWSAFTRSAYEQYF
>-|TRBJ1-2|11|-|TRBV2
TGTGCCAGCAGTGACCGGTATGGCTACACCTTC
CASSDRYGYTF
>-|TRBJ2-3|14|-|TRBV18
TGTGCCAGCTCACCATTTCCTGGCACAGATACGCAGTATTTT
CASSPFPGTDTQYF
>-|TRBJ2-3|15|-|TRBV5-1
TGCGCCAGCAGCCAAAACTCCCTACCCACAGATACGCAGTATTTT
CASSQNSLPTDTQYF
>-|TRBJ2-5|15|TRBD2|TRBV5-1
TGCGCCAGCAGCTTGGAGACTAGCGGGGTGGAGACCCAGTACTTC
CASSLETSGVETQYF
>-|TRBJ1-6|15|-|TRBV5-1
TGCGCCAGCAGCTTGGAGAGGGCGGGAAATTCACCCCTCCACTTT
CASSLERAGNSPLHF
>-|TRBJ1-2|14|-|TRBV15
TGTGCCACCAGCAGAGGGGGAGAGCTAAGTAGCTACACCTTC
CATSRGGELSSYTF
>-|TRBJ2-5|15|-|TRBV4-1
TGCGCCAGCAGCCAAGAAGGTGCCCAGGGGGAGACCCAGTACTTC
CASSQEGAQGETQYF
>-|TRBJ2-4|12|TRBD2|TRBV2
TGTGCCAGTGACGGGACTAATGACATTCAGTACTTC
CASDGTNDIQYF
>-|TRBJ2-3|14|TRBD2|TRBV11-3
TGTGCCAGCAGCAGGACTAGCGGCTCAGATACGCAGTATTTT
CASSRTSGSDTQYF
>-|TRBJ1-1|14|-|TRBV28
TGTGCCAGCAGTTTTACCGGGGTGAACACTGAAGCTTTCTTT
CASSFTGVNTEAFF